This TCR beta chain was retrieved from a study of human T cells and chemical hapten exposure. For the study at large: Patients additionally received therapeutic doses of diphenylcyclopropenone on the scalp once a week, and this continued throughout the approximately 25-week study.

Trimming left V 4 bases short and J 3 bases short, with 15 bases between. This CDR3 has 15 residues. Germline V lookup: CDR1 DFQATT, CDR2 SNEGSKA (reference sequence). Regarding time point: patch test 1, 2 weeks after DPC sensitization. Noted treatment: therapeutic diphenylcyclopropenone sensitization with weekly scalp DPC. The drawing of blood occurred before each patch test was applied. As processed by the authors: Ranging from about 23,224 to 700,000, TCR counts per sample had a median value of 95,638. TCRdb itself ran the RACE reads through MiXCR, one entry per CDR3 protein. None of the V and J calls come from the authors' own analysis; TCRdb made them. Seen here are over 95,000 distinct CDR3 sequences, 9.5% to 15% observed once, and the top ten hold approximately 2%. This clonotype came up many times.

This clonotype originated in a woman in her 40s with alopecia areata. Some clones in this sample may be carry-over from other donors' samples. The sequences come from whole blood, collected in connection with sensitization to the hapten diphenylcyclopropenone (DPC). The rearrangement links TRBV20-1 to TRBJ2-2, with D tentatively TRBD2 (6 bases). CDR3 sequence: CSATPGERDTGELFF. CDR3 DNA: TGCAGTGCTACACCGGGGGAGCGGGACACCGGGGAGCTGTTTTTT.